These T cell receptor beta chains were read from a single sample in a study of T cell responses to AZD1222 COVID-19 vaccine. TCRdb's copy holds only in-frame clones and misses some; the assay was immunoSEQ multiplex PCR. Here the sample spans approximately 140,000 clones, around 90% being singletons. This material consisted of peripheral blood, taken on day 0 of AZD1222 vaccination. The receptor source for this set is an adult in good health. Each CDR3 is given with its conserved first and last residue. The order of the fields is J gene, V gene, clone size, CDR3 protein. A clone size is listed for some rows: how often the clone was seen (once, few, many), or a class if it is expanded.

J gene: TRBJ1-1
V gene: TRBV7-8
clone size: once
CDR3 protein: CASSLGTGSVDTEAFF

J gene: TRBJ2-3
V gene: TRBV15
clone size: .
CDR3 protein: CATSRLAGSWGTQYF

J gene: TRBJ1-5
V gene: TRBV6-5
clone size: once
CDR3 protein: CASSYRFIDQPQHF

J gene: TRBJ2-5
V gene: TRBV7-3
clone size: .
CDR3 protein: CASSSGQHSQETQYF

J gene: TRBJ2-3
V gene: TRBV5-4
clone size: .
CDR3 protein: CASSLAGPLFDTQYF

J gene: TRBJ1-4
V gene: TRBV4-3
clone size: .
CDR3 protein: CASSPWYRGLNEKLFF

J gene: TRBJ1-5
V gene: TRBV10-1
clone size: .
CDR3 protein: CASSRREGKPQHF

J gene: TRBJ1-6
V gene: TRBV7-9
clone size: .
CDR3 protein: CASSFAAAYNSPLHF

J gene: TRBJ1-2
V gene: TRBV12-5
clone size: .
CDR3 protein: CASGFPDRAIGYTF

J gene: TRBJ1-2
V gene: TRBV13
clone size: .
CDR3 protein: CASSTPGQGNYGYTF

J gene: TRBJ2-1
V gene: TRBV2
clone size: once
CDR3 protein: CASSLGQAHYNEQFF

J gene: TRBJ1-1
V gene: TRBV28
clone size: .
CDR3 protein: CASSLGANTEAFF

J gene: TRBJ1-1
V gene: TRBV2
clone size: .
CDR3 protein: CASSGDLNTEAFF

J gene: TRBJ1-1
V gene: TRBV5-4
clone size: .
CDR3 protein: CASSWGTGLNTEAFF

J gene: TRBJ1-4
V gene: TRBV5-6
clone size: .
CDR3 protein: CASSSRTGEGEKLFF

J gene: TRBJ1-3
V gene: TRBV19
clone size: .
CDR3 protein: CASTPLDVASGNTVYF

J gene: TRBJ2-2
V gene: TRBV6-4
clone size: .
CDR3 protein: CASSGADTGELFF

J gene: TRBJ2-7
V gene: TRBV4-1
clone size: once
CDR3 protein: CASSLQGGISYEQYF

J gene: TRBJ1-4
V gene: TRBV9
clone size: once
CDR3 protein: CASSPSTGRHEKLFF

J gene: TRBJ1-5
V gene: TRBV19
clone size: .
CDR3 protein: CASRTKNQPQHF

J gene: TRBJ1-6
V gene: TRBV7-2
clone size: .
CDR3 protein: CASSLMGGDNSPLHF

J gene: TRBJ2-3
V gene: TRBV18
clone size: .
CDR3 protein: CASSPGSRDTQYF

J gene: TRBJ2-5
V gene: TRBV4-1
clone size: .
CDR3 protein: CASSQDFLMVGTLYDQYF

J gene: TRBJ1-1
V gene: TRBV29-1
clone size: .
CDR3 protein: CSVPQMDTLNTEAFF

J gene: TRBJ1-1
V gene: TRBV6-5
clone size: .
CDR3 protein: CASRRQGGTEAFF

J gene: TRBJ1-3
V gene: TRBV7-9
clone size: .
CDR3 protein: CASSFNDKSSGNTIYF

J gene: TRBJ1-5
V gene: TRBV7-9
clone size: .
CDR3 protein: CASSFAGGPNQPQHF

J gene: TRBJ2-5
V gene: TRBV21-1
clone size: once
CDR3 protein: CASGDRGPETQYF

J gene: TRBJ1-6
V gene: TRBV7-2
clone size: .
CDR3 protein: CASSLSTAYNSPLHF

J gene: TRBJ1-6
V gene: TRBV6-5
clone size: once
CDR3 protein: CASSYSNSPLHF

J gene: TRBJ1-1
V gene: TRBV11-2
clone size: .
CDR3 protein: CASSFQANTEAFF

J gene: TRBJ2-5
V gene: TRBV7-2
clone size: .
CDR3 protein: CASSLGPRTDLGTQYF

J gene: TRBJ1-2
V gene: TRBV18
clone size: .
CDR3 protein: CASSPRSTGINYGYTF

J gene: TRBJ1-6
V gene: TRBV3-1/TRBV3-2
clone size: .
CDR3 protein: CASSQDHRSSSYNSPLHF

J gene: TRBJ2-7
V gene: TRBV15
clone size: .
CDR3 protein: CATSRSISGTTYEQYF

J gene: TRBJ1-2
V gene: TRBV6-5
clone size: .
CDR3 protein: CASRQGVGYGYTF

J gene: TRBJ2-1
V gene: TRBV6-5
clone size: .
CDR3 protein: CASSYLTSGRGEQFF

J gene: TRBJ2-5
V gene: TRBV7-9
clone size: .
CDR3 protein: CASSWAGGFQETQYF

J gene: TRBJ1-5
V gene: TRBV18
clone size: .
CDR3 protein: CASSQTGGSQPQHF

J gene: TRBJ1-6
V gene: TRBV7-3
clone size: once
CDR3 protein: CASSLEAGIPLHF

J gene: TRBJ2-1
V gene: TRBV3-1/TRBV3-2
clone size: .
CDR3 protein: CASSPQYSLAGGTKASYNEQFF